The rows below give T cell receptor beta chains drawn from one sample of a study of early T cells in non-severe SARS-CoV-2 infection. TCRdb reprocessed the 5' RACE reads via MiXCR and lists one record per CDR3 protein. This repertoire shows about 44,000 distinct CDR3 sequences, less than 7% found once; its top ten account for around 12%. Sequenced sample: whole blood. All receptors derive from an adult who was a healthcare worker with PCR-confirmed SARS-CoV-2 infection or an uninfected control (not recorded which). CDR3s include the opening cysteine and the closing phenylalanine or tryptophan. The D gene is left open where the match is weak. Size values are once, few and many counts, or a class for expanded clones, and some rows have none.

>many|TRBV5-4|TRBJ1-1|-
CASSLDSQTNTEAFF
TGTGCCAGCAGCTTGGACAGCCAGACGAACACTGAAGCTTTCTTT
>many|TRBV29-1|TRBJ2-7|-
CSVEARGHPYEQYF
TGCAGCGTCGAGGCCCGCGGACACCCCTACGAGCAGTACTTC
>-|TRBV10-3|TRBJ1-1|-
CATRALQDAEAFF
TGTGCCACCCGCGCCCTTCAGGATGCTGAAGCTTTCTTT
>many|TRBV4-3|TRBJ2-1|-
CASSQRTEYNEQFF
TGCGCCAGCAGCCAAAGGACCGAATACAATGAGCAGTTCTTC
>many|TRBV6-5|TRBJ1-5|-
CASSRGPNQPQHF
TGTGCCAGCAGTCGGGGCCCAAATCAGCCCCAGCATTTT
>-|TRBV19|TRBJ2-3|-
CASSILRGETQYF
TGTGCCAGTAGTATTCTCAGGGGGGAAACGCAGTATTTT
>-|TRBV28|TRBJ2-1|TRBD1
CASSPDHRGSSYNEQFF
TGTGCCAGCAGCCCCGACCACAGGGGGAGCTCCTACAATGAGCAGTTCTTC
>few|TRBV5-6|TRBJ1-4|-
CASSTLVVEKLFF
TGTGCCAGCAGCACCCTCGTCGTGGAAAAACTGTTTTTT
>many|TRBV7-2|TRBJ2-3|-
CASSLRDSDTQYF
TGTGCCAGCAGCTTACGAGACTCAGATACGCAGTATTTT
>-|TRBV7-2|TRBJ1-1|-
CASSLTGRNTEAFF
TGTGCCAGCAGCCTCACAGGGAGGAACACTGAAGCTTTCTTT
>few|TRBV12-3/TRBV12-4|TRBJ1-1|TRBD1
CASSLTGGFAEAFF
TGTGCCAGCAGTTTGACAGGGGGATTCGCTGAAGCTTTCTTT
>-|TRBV19|TRBJ2-1|TRBD2
CASSIGTSGGRQQFF
TGTGCCAGTAGTATCGGGACTAGCGGGGGGCGGCAGCAGTTCTTC
>many|TRBV5-1|TRBJ2-6|-
CASSLGSSRYGANVLTF
TGCGCCAGCAGCTTGGGAAGTTCCCGGTACGGGGCCAACGTCCTGACTTTC
>-|TRBV6-5|TRBJ2-7|TRBD2
CASRRVAGNYEQYF
TGTGCCAGCAGGAGAGTAGCGGGGAACTACGAGCAGTACTTC
>many|TRBV7-8|TRBJ2-7|-
CASSLEGGGAYEQYF
TGTGCCAGCAGCTTAGAGGGCGGCGGGGCGTACGAGCAGTACTTC
>many|TRBV19|TRBJ2-7|-
CASSISPGEVYEQYF
TGTGCCAGTAGTATCAGTCCGGGGGAGGTCTACGAGCAGTACTTC
>many|TRBV7-8|TRBJ2-5|-
CASSLDPGRRKVETQYF
TGTGCCAGCAGCTTAGATCCGGGCCGGAGGAAGGTCGAGACCCAGTACTTC